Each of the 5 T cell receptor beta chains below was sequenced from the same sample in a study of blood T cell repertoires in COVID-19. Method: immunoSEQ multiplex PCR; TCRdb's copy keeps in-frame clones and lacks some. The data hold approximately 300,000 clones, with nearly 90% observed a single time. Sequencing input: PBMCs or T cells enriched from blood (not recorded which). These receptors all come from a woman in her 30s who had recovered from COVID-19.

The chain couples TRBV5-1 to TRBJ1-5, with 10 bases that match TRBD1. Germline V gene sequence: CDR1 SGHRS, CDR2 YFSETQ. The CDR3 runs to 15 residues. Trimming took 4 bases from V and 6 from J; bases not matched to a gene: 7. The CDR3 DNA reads TGCGCCAGCAGCGAAGGGACAGGGGCGGGTCAGCCCCAGCATTTT. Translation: CASSEGTGAGQPQHF.

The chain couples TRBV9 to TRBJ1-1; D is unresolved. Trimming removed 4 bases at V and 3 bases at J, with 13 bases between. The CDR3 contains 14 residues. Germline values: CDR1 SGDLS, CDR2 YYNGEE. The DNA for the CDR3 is TGTGCCAGCAGCCCCGAGCATTCGGACACTGAAGCTTTCTTT. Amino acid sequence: CASSPEHSDTEAFF.

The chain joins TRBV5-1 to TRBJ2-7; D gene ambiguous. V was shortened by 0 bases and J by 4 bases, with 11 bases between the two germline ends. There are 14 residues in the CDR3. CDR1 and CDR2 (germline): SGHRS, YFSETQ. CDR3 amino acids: CASSLDMTDYEQYF. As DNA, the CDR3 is TGCGCCAGCAGCTTGGATATGACTGATTACGAGCAGTACTTC.

CDR3 protein: CASSPTGGEAFF. Here the CDR3 DNA reads TGTGCCAGCAGCCCGACAGGGGGCGAAGCTTTCTTT. The chain has TRBV3-1 (or the pseudogene TRBV3-2) and TRBJ1-1; TRBD1 aligns across 10 bases. V lost 4 bases to trimming and J lost 8 bases; unmatched junction nucleotides: 1. The CDR3 has 12 residues. The germline V gene encodes CDR1 LGHDT and CDR2 YNNKEL (reference sequence).

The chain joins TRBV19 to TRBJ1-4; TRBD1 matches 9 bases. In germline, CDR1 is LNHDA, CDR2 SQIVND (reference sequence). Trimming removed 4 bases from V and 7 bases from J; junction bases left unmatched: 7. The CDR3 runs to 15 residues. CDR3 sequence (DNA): TGTGCCAGTAGTACGACAGGGGGTAAGCGTGAAAAACTGTTTTTT. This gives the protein CASSTTGGKREKLFF.